One sample yielded the 27 T cell receptor beta chains listed below, sequenced in a study of blood T cell repertoires in COVID-19 (dated by TCRdb to about 2020). The library relied on the immunoSEQ multiplex PCR assay. TCRdb retrieved this table from immuneACCESS and kept in-frame rearrangements only. Not all clones are present; in checked studies, unresolved V genes account for under half, and no reason is known for the remainder. The sample records some 150,000 clones, around nine tenths of which are singletons. Roughly 3.9% of the sample goes to the ten largest clones. Specimen: peripheral blood. All receptors come from a man between 18 and 29 years old with active or convalescent COVID-19.

There are a few counts of this clone. The chain joins TRBV19 to TRBJ1-1; TRBD1 is a possible D gene (6 bases). Per germline, CDR1 LNHDA and CDR2 SQIVND (reference sequence). This CDR3 has 13 residues. Trimming cost V 7 bases and J 1 base, with 10 bases left between them. In DNA form, the CDR3 reads TGTGCCAGTACCTTGACAGGGAACACTGAAGCTTTCTTT. It translates to CASTLTGNTEAFF.

Only one count was recorded for this clone. This chain uses TRBV5-1 with TRBJ1-2; 10 positions agree with TRBD1. V dropped 1 base and J dropped 0; count of bases not matched to a gene: 6. Looked up from germline, CDR1 is SGHRS and CDR2 is YFSETQ. This CDR3 contains 17 residues. The CDR3 DNA is TGCGCCAGCAGCTTGACCGGAGGACAGGGGGCTAACTATGGCTACACCTTC. It encodes CASSLTGGQGANYGYTF.

In its sample, this clone was seen once. The J gene is TRBJ2-5, the V gene TRBV28; perhaps TRBD1 as D (5 bases). V was clipped by 6 bases and J by 3 bases, with 5 bases between them. Germline CDR1 is MDHEN and CDR2 is SYDVKM. The CDR3 has 11 residues. CDR3 nucleotide sequence: TGTGCCAGCAGGACAGAAGAGACCCAGTACTTC. Protein: CASRTEETQYF.

V is TRBV5-1 and J is TRBJ1-2, with D hard to call. V dropped 4 bases and J dropped 4 bases, with 8 bases sitting between them. In germline, CDR1 is SGHRS, CDR2 YFSETQ. This CDR3 has 12 residues. The DNA for the CDR3 is TGCGCCAGCAGCCGTTCCCTCTATGGCTACACCTTC. Protein product: CASSRSLYGYTF.

DNA of the CDR3: TGCACCAGCCCCCCGGCGGACGAGCAGTACTTC. It codes for CTSPPADEQYF. This sequence joins TRBV1 and TRBJ2-7; the table's D call of TRBD2 was not tested on the DNA. TRBV1 is a pseudogene. This CDR3 spans 11 amino acids.

DNA of the CDR3: TGTGCCATCAGTAACAGGGGGGACACTGAAGCTTTCTTT. Translated, it gives CAISNRGDTEAFF. The chain has TRBV10-3 and TRBJ1-1; 8 positions match TRBD1. Germline V gives CDR1 ENHRY, CDR2 SYGVKD. The CDR3 is made up of 13 amino acids. The ends lost 5 bases at V and 3 bases at J; junction bases unmatched: 2.

The chain employs TRBV5-4 and TRBJ2-3; weak D call: TRBD2 (6 bases). The germline CDR1 and CDR2 sequences are SGHNT and YYREEE (reference sequence). The CDR3 extends over 16 amino acids. V shed 3 bases and J shed 7 bases, with 21 bases lying between them. The CDR3 spells CASSSGGAGAPNTQYF. The CDR3 bases are TGTGCCAGCAGCTCGGGTGGAGCGGGTGCCCCGAATACGCAGTATTTT.

This clone was seen more than once but under ten times. The rearrangement links TRBV4-1 to TRBJ1-1; D ambiguous. This CDR3 has 14 residues. With 1 base removed from V and 10 bases from J, the gap between germline ends came to 16 bases. Germline-derived CDR1 and CDR2 are MGHRA and YSYEKL. The chain's CDR3 is CASSQVVPILGAFF. In nucleotides, the CDR3 is TGCGCCAGCAGCCAAGTTGTCCCTATCCTTGGAGCTTTCTTT.

The chain links TRBV5-1 to TRBJ2-7, with TRBD1 matching 7 bases. Trimming took 0 bases from V and 2 from J; bases not matched to a gene: 5. Germline CDR1 is SGHRS and CDR2 is YFSETQ. This CDR3 contains 15 residues. CDR3 sequence (DNA): TGCGCCAGCAGCTTGGCCGGGACAGAGACCTACGAGCAGTACTTC. Its protein is CASSLAGTETYEQYF.

The rearrangement uses TRBV18 and TRBJ2-5; 11 positions match TRBD2. Per the germline V gene, CDR1 is KGHSH and CDR2 is LQKENI. CDR3 size: 15 residues. V lost 4 bases, J lost 5 bases, and 6 bases stayed unmatched. CDR3 sequence (DNA): TGTGCCAGCTCACGAACTAGCGGGAGTTATGAGACCCAGTACTTC. Its protein product is CASSRTSGSYETQYF.

The genes are TRBV2 and TRBJ2-7, with a tentative D call TRBD1 (5 bases). The CDR3 covers 15 residues. Germline assignment: CDR1 SNHLY and CDR2 FYNNEI. V was clipped by 2 bases and J by 4 bases, with 15 bases between them. Here the CDR3 reads CASSEFPGYRYEQYF. For the CDR3, the DNA is TGTGCCAGCAGTGAATTCCCAGGGTATAGATACGAGCAGTACTTC.

The chain combines TRBV6-2 or TRBV6-3 with TRBJ2-7; D is perhaps TRBD2 (6 bases). This CDR3 has 14 residues. Trimming left V 3 bases short and J 6 bases short, with 15 bases between. Germline V gene sequence: CDR1 MNHEY, CDR2 SVGEGT. The CDR3 here is CASSYRENLIEQYF. The CDR3 DNA reads TGTGCCAGCAGTTATCGGGAGAACTTAATCGAGCAGTACTTC.

The chain employs TRBV28 and TRBJ1-2; weak D call: TRBD1 (5 bases). The length of the CDR3 is 12 residues. Trimming cost V 6 bases and J 8 bases, with 13 bases left between them. Germline CDR1 is MDHEN and CDR2 is SYDVKM. CDR3 residues: CASSLAGGGYTF. The DNA for the CDR3 is TGTGCCAGCAGCTTAGCGGGGGGAGGCTACACCTTC.

V and J are TRBV7-8 and TRBJ2-3, with TRBD1 matching over 7 bases. This CDR3 spans 14 amino acids. V was pared by 5 bases and J by 4 bases, with 6 bases of the junction left unmatched. The V gene's germline CDR1 is SGHVS and CDR2 FQNEAQ. In nucleotides, the CDR3 is TGTGCCAGCAGCCGACAGGGCAAGGCAGATACGCAGTATTTT. It translates to CASSRQGKADTQYF.

V is TRBV6-5 and J is TRBJ2-7; TRBD1 agrees at 10 bases. The CDR3 is made up of 14 amino acids. J lost 6 bases, V lost 6 bases, and 8 bases had no gene match. Germline V gene lookup returns CDR1 MNHEY and CDR2 SVGAGI. CDR3: CASRGQGQTIEQYV. CDR3 in DNA: TGTGCCAGCAGGGGACAGGGGCAAACGATCGAGCAGTACGTC.

This rearrangement joins TRBV5-4 to TRBJ1-2; TRBD1 aligns across 8 bases. Germline CDR1 SGHNT, CDR2 YYREEE (reference sequence). The CDR3 loop spans 14 amino acids. The J segment lost 3 bases and the V segment lost 4 bases, leaving 5 bases of the junction unmatched. The DNA for the CDR3 is TGTGCCAGCAGCCCGACGACAGGGGACTATGGCTACACCTTC. Translating gives CASSPTTGDYGYTF.

The genes are TRBV9 and TRBJ2-3; a possible D gene is TRBD2 (5 bases). The CDR3 is 15 residues long. CDR1 and CDR2 (germline): SGDLS, YYNGEE. V gave up 0 bases and J gave up 7 bases, with 15 bases separating them. The DNA for the CDR3 is TGTGCCAGCAGCGTAGCCTCCGATAGCGTCCATACGCAGTATTTT. It yields the protein CASSVASDSVHTQYF.

The V call is TRBV7-6, the J call TRBJ2-7; 9 bases match TRBD1. This CDR3 spans 15 amino acids. V shed 6 bases, J shed 5 bases, and the junction held 11 bases outside the gene matches. The germline gives CDR1 SGHVS, CDR2 FNYEAQ. DNA for the CDR3: TGTGCCAGCAGTCGGAAAGGGACAGGGCTGGACGAGCAGTACTTC. Protein: CASSRKGTGLDEQYF.

The chain uses TRBV19 and TRBJ1-1; D possibly corresponds to TRBD1 (6 bases). The V gene lost 10 bases and the J gene lost 0 bases, with 18 bases spanning the gap. Germline V gene lookup returns CDR1 LNHDA and CDR2 SQIVND (reference sequence). This CDR3 spans 15 amino acids. This CDR3 reads CATQGGGGMNTEAFF. The CDR3, as DNA: TGTGCCACCCAAGGCGGGGGCGGGATGAACACTGAAGCTTTCTTT.

The chain uses TRBV28 and TRBJ1-1, with a tentative D call TRBD1 (6 bases). V lost 2 bases to trimming and J lost 2 bases, with 18 bases between them. Germline CDR1 is MDHEN and CDR2 is SYDVKM. The CDR3 totals 17 residues. The CDR3 protein is CASSLQSQGSRNTEAFF. For the CDR3, the DNA is TGTGCCAGCAGTTTACAGAGTCAGGGGTCGAGAAACACTGAAGCTTTCTTT.

CDR3 nucleotides: TGTGCCACCTACCACAGGGAAGGGGTCACTGAAGCTTTCTTT. This codes for CATYHREGVTEAFF. V usage is TRBV13 and J usage is TRBJ1-1, with a possible D match to TRBD1 (6 bases). The CDR3 spans 14 residues. Germline CDR1 is PRHDT and CDR2 is FYEKMQ (reference sequence). V gave up 10 bases and J gave up 4 bases, with 19 bases separating them.

The V gene is TRBV5-1, the J gene TRBJ2-7, with 9 nucleotides matching TRBD1. The CDR3 extends over 15 amino acids. Germline lookup yields CDR1 SGHRS and CDR2 YFSETQ. Losses at the gene ends were 0 bases for V and 3 bases for J; bases not matched to a gene: 4. The CDR3 is CASSLGQGEFYEQYF. The CDR3 coding sequence is TGCGCCAGCAGCTTGGGACAGGGGGAATTCTACGAGCAGTACTTC. Full variable domain (remainder filled in from reference TRBV5-1 and TRBJ2-7): KAGVTQTPRYLIKTRGQQVTLSCSPISGHRSVSWYQQTPGQGLQFLFEYFSETQRNKGNFPGRFSGRQFSNSRSEMNVSTLELGDSALYLCASSLGQGEFYEQYFGPGTRLTVT.

The chain uses TRBV28 and TRBJ1-2; D is uncertain. CDR3 length: 14 residues. V lost 3 bases to trimming and J lost 4 bases, with 12 bases between them. Germline V gene sequence: CDR1 MDHEN, CDR2 SYDVKM. The CDR3 DNA reads as TGTGCCAGCAGTTTCCCAGGAGGCCCCTATGGCTACACCTTC. Translation: CASSFPGGPYGYTF.

The genes are TRBV2 and TRBJ1-6; 11 bases match TRBD1. In germline, CDR1 is SNHLY, CDR2 FYNNEI. Trimming at V came to 4 bases and at J to 9 bases, leaving 2 bases not matched to a gene. The CDR3 length is 14 residues. As DNA, the CDR3 is TGTGCCAGCAGTGGGGGACAGGGGGTTTCACCCCTCCACTTT. Amino acids: CASSGGQGVSPLHF.

The chain recombines TRBV5-1 with TRBJ1-4; D call uncertain. Germline assignment: CDR1 SGHRS and CDR2 YFSETQ. This CDR3 contains 13 residues. Trimming shortened V by 6 bases and J by 4 bases, and 10 bases separated the two germline ends. The CDR3 spells CASTSSLNEKLFF. The CDR3 DNA is TGCGCCAGCACGTCCTCCCTTAATGAAAAACTGTTTTTT.

This chain uses TRBV19 with TRBJ2-5; 15 bases are a match to TRBD2. V lost 5 bases, J lost 4 bases, and 8 bases stayed unmatched. Germline CDR1 and CDR2: LNHDA and SQIVND (reference sequence). The CDR3 length is 17 residues. Here the CDR3 DNA reads TGTGCCAGTAGTCGACCCGGGACTAGCGGGAGGAGAGAGACCCAGTACTTC. This encodes CASSRPGTSGRRETQYF. The full variable domain, in which reference TRBV19 and TRBJ2-5 provide the parts outside the CDR3, is DGGITQSPKYLFRKEGQNVTLSCEQNLNHDAMYWYRQDPGQGLRLIYYSQIVNDFQKGDIAEGYSVSREKKESFPLTVTSAQKNPTAFYLCASSRPGTSGRRETQYFGPGTRLLVL.

This chain joins TRBV5-5 and TRBJ1-4; 7 nucleotides match TRBD1. CDR3 size: 14 residues. From germline, CDR1 is SGHKS and CDR2 YYEKEE (reference sequence). The J segment lost 8 bases and the V segment lost 4 bases, leaving 8 bases of the junction unmatched. Written as DNA, the CDR3 is TGTGCCAGCAGCACCGGACAGGAAAACGAAAAACTGTTTTTT. Its protein is CASSTGQENEKLFF.